This T cell receptor (beta chain) was found in a study of CD8 T cells in ankylosing spondylitis. TCRdb passed the 5' RACE reads through MiXCR, listing each CDR3 protein once. The sample comprises around 210,000 distinct CDR3 sequences, 8% to 9% of which are singletons, and around 4.9% rests with the top ten. After removal of 1 base from V and 9 bases from J, the junction contained 9 bases not matched to a gene. The CDR3 runs to 15 residues. The V gene's germline CDR1 is MDHEN and CDR2 SYDVKM. Note on this clonotype: Antigen specificity is unknown.

Overall study results and limits: In reactive arthritis synovial fluid and blood, some motif variants had been reported before.

V and J are TRBV28 and TRBJ2-1, with 7 bases aligning to TRBD1. The receptor comes from a female donor with ankylosing spondylitis or in good health (not recorded which). The sequenced material came from blood, either unsorted or a sorted T cell fraction (not recorded which). DNA of the CDR3: TGTGCCAGCAGTTTATTACAGGGGCTCGCATTTGAGCAGTTCTTC. Protein: CASSLLQGLAFEQFF. Variable domain in full (rest from reference TRBV28 and TRBJ2-1): DVKVTQSSRYLVKRTGEKVFLECVQDMDHENMFWYRQDPGLGLRLIYFSYDVKMKEKGDIPEGYSVSREKKERFSLILESASTNQTSMYLCASSLLQGLAFEQFFGPGTRLTVL.